These 19 T cell receptor beta chains share one sample of origin, sequenced in a study of OX40 agonist ivuxolimab in advanced cancers. Assay used: immunoSEQ multiplex PCR; TCRdb lists only in-frame clones, some missing. The sample lists about 77,000 clones; over 85% were seen once. Material: CD4+ or CD8+ T cells sorted from blood, obtained in a trial of the OX40 agonist ivuxolimab. Every receptor here comes from an adult with an advanced solid tumor such as melanoma, head and neck, liver or kidney cancer.

This clone was found a few times. The V gene is TRBV2, the J gene TRBJ2-3; D is undetermined. V shed 6 bases and J shed 8 bases, with 15 bases lying between them. Germline V gives CDR1 SNHLY, CDR2 FYNNEI. The CDR3 is 13 amino acids. Here the CDR3 reads CASSAIPVGTQYF. CDR3 sequence (DNA): TGTGCCAGCAGCGCAATCCCCGTCGGTACGCAGTATTTT. The complete variable domain, with remaining parts taken from reference TRBV2 and TRBJ2-3, reads EPEVTQTPSHQVTQMGQEVILRCVPISNHLYFYWYRQILGQKVEFLVSFYNNEISEKSEIFDDQFSVERPDGSNFTLKIRSTKLEDSAMYFCASSAIPVGTQYFGPGTRLTVL.

The chain is built from TRBV29-1 and TRBJ2-1, with D hard to call. V was cut by 0 bases and J by 3 bases, with 12 bases left in between. Germline assignment: CDR1 SQVTM and CDR2 ANQGSEA. The CDR3 has 15 amino acids. The CDR3 DNA reads as TGCAGCGTTGAAGACCGCCTAATCCACTACAATGAGCAGTTCTTC. Amino acids: CSVEDRLIHYNEQFF.

V usage is TRBV6-1 and J usage is TRBJ2-3, with 7 bases lining up with TRBD1. Losses at the gene ends were 8 bases for V and 3 bases for J; bases not matched to a gene: 8. The CDR3 has 14 residues. The germline V gene has CDR1 MNHNS and CDR2 SASEGT. CDR3 in amino acids: CASEAGGFTDTQYF. The DNA for the CDR3 is TGTGCCAGCGAGGCAGGGGGTTTTACAGATACGCAGTATTTT.

The rearrangement joins TRBV7-9 to TRBJ1-2; 8 positions agree with TRBD1. From germline, CDR1 is SEHNR and CDR2 FQNEAQ (reference sequence). This CDR3 has 16 amino acids. J was trimmed by 4 bases and V by 3 bases; bases with no gene match: 10. The CDR3 is CASSFPTGASPYGYTF. In DNA, the CDR3 is TGTGCCAGCAGCTTCCCGACAGGGGCCTCTCCCTATGGCTACACCTTC.

This chain uses TRBV6-5 with TRBJ1-1; D is ambiguous. The CDR3 runs 14 residues. Germline CDR1 MNHEY, CDR2 SVGAGI. V was trimmed by 4 bases and J by 1 base, leaving 10 bases between them. CDR3 DNA sequence: TGTGCCAGCAGTTCACCAAGAGAGAACACTGAAGCTTTCTTT. Translating gives CASSSPRENTEAFF.

The gene calls are TRBV18 and TRBJ1-2; 8 bases map to TRBD1. Germline CDR1 KGHSH, CDR2 LQKENI. The ends lost 3 bases at V and 5 bases at J; junction bases unmatched: 8. The CDR3 is 15 amino acids. The CDR3 region is CASSPLKTGVYGYTF. CDR3 DNA: TGTGCCAGCTCACCCCTCAAGACAGGGGTTTATGGCTACACCTTC.

This chain joins TRBV7-2 and TRBJ1-5, with 10 bases matching TRBD1. The V gene end was trimmed by 4 bases and the J gene end by 4 bases; junction bases not matched to a gene: 4. Looked up from germline, CDR1 is SGHTA and CDR2 is FQGNSA. The CDR3 contains 15 residues. Written as DNA, the CDR3 is TGTGCCAGCAGCTCGCGGGACAGGGGTAATCAGCCCCAGCATTTT. Translating it yields CASSSRDRGNQPQHF. Filled out from reference TRBV7-2 and TRBJ1-5, the complete variable domain reads GAGVSQSPSNKVTEKGKDVELRCDPISGHTALYWYRQSLGQGLEFLIYFQGNSAPDKSGLPSDRFSAERTGGSVSTLTIQRTQQEDSAVYLCASSSRDRGNQPQHFGDGTRLSIL.

The CDR3 DNA follows: TGTGCCAGCAGCCGGTCAGATAGCAATCAGCCCCAGCATTTT. It is translated as CASSRSDSNQPQHF. The chain employs TRBV4-2 and TRBJ1-5; D is ambiguous. The CDR3 runs 14 residues. V was trimmed by 4 bases and J by 0 bases, leaving 7 bases between them. The germline CDR1 and CDR2 sequences are LGHNA and YNFKEQ.

The rearrangement joins TRBV27 to TRBJ1-6; 9 bases match TRBD1. Germline assignment: CDR1 MNHEY and CDR2 SMNVEV (reference sequence). The CDR3 loop spans 16 amino acids. The ends lost 6 bases at V and 6 bases at J; junction bases unmatched: 9. Here the CDR3 reads CASRPYPGQGNSPLHF. The DNA of the CDR3 is TGTGCCAGCAGACCGTACCCGGGACAGGGTAATTCACCCCTCCACTTT.

V gene TRBV27 combines with J gene TRBJ2-3; D might be TRBD1 (5 bases). Per the germline V gene, CDR1 is MNHEY and CDR2 is SMNVEV (reference sequence). The CDR3 consists of 17 residues. V lost 4 bases, J lost 0 bases, and 17 bases lay in between. The CDR3 coding sequence is TGTGCCAGCAGTTCGCCCCACGACAGCTCTAGCACAGATACGCAGTATTTT. This translates into CASSSPHDSSSTDTQYF.

The chain carries TRBV27 and TRBJ2-6, with 10 bases fitting TRBD1. Per the germline V gene, CDR1 is MNHEY and CDR2 is SMNVEV (reference sequence). The ends lost 5 bases at V and 0 bases at J; junction bases unmatched: 4. The CDR3 covers 17 residues. CDR3 amino acids: CASSRDRGSSGANVLTF. In DNA, the CDR3 is TGTGCCAGCAGTCGGGACAGGGGTAGCTCTGGGGCCAACGTCCTGACTTTC.

The V call is TRBV14, the J call TRBJ1-4, with 8 bases that match TRBD1. The CDR3 consists of 16 residues. With 8 bases clipped from V and 6 bases from J, the junction kept 14 bases outside the gene matches. Germline CDR1 and CDR2: SGHDN and FVKESK. CDR3 amino acids: CASGANTGGVYEKLFF. DNA of the CDR3: TGTGCCAGCGGGGCTAACACAGGGGGAGTGTATGAAAAACTGTTTTTT. The full variable domain, in which reference TRBV14 and TRBJ1-4 provide the parts outside the CDR3, is EAGVTQFPSHSVIEKGQTVTLRCDPISGHDNLYWYRRVMGKEIKFLLHFVKESKQDESGMPNNRFLAERTGGTYSTLKVQPAELEDSGVYFCASGANTGGVYEKLFFGSGTQLSVL.

The gene calls are TRBV6-5 and TRBJ1-6, with D uncertain. The CDR3 spans 16 residues. CDR1 and CDR2 (germline): MNHEY, SVGAGI. Between the trimmed V and J ends, which lost 4 bases and 5 bases, there was a span of 15 bases. CDR3 DNA: TGTGCCAGCAGTTTAAGGACTGGTTTGAATAATTCACCCCTCCACTTT. Translation: CASSLRTGLNNSPLHF.

The rearrangement joins TRBV6-1 to TRBJ1-1; no reliable D call. Trimming removed 6 bases at V and 4 bases at J, with 9 bases between. Per germline, CDR1 MNHNS and CDR2 SASEGT. This CDR3 is built from 12 residues. This chain's CDR3 is CASRTGFTEAFF. In DNA, the CDR3 is TGTGCCAGCAGGACCGGTTTCACTGAAGCTTTCTTT.

There are a few counts of this clone. The V and J genes are TRBV7-2 and TRBJ2-1, with 8 bases matching TRBD2. This CDR3 contains 19 residues. Germline V lookup: CDR1 SGHTA, CDR2 FQGNSA. V lost 3 bases and J lost 4; bases outside the gene matches: 17. The CDR3 DNA follows: TGTGCCAGCAGCTTTTTTCGCCCCGGGGTAGCGGGAATTTACAATGAGCAGTTCTTC. This codes for CASSFFRPGVAGIYNEQFF. Variable domain in full (rest from reference TRBV7-2 and TRBJ2-1): GAGVSQSPSNKVTEKGKDVELRCDPISGHTALYWYRQSLGQGLEFLIYFQGNSAPDKSGLPSDRFSAERTGGSVSTLTIQRTQQEDSAVYLCASSFFRPGVAGIYNEQFFGPGTRLTVL.

In DNA form, the CDR3 reads TGTGCCAGCAGTTGGGCAGCCAGGAACACTGAAGCTTTCTTT. Translation gives CASSWAARNTEAFF. This chain links TRBV28 with TRBJ1-1, with D unclear. Trimming cost V 4 bases and J 1 base, with 10 bases left between them. The CDR3 is 14 residues long. Germline V gene data show CDR1 as MDHEN and CDR2 as SYDVKM. Full variable domain (remainder filled in from reference TRBV28 and TRBJ1-1): DVKVTQSSRYLVKRTGEKVFLECVQDMDHENMFWYRQDPGLGLRLIYFSYDVKMKEKGDIPEGYSVSREKKERFSLILESASTNQTSMYLCASSWAARNTEAFFGQGTRLTVV.

The chain employs TRBV29-1 and TRBJ2-7; tentatively, D is TRBD2 (6 bases). The CDR3 loop spans 15 amino acids. Germline V CDR1 and CDR2: SQVTM, ANQGSEA. The ends were cut back, 3 bases at V and 2 bases at J, with 17 bases in the middle. The CDR3 DNA reads as TGCAGCGTTGACGGGGCGGGACGGGCACCCTACGAGCAGTACTTC. This sequence encodes CSVDGAGRAPYEQYF.

The J gene is TRBJ1-6, the V gene TRBV27, with TRBD1 matching 8 bases. With 3 bases clipped from V and 1 base from J, the junction kept 5 bases outside the gene matches. This CDR3 region has 17 residues. The germline CDR1 and CDR2 sequences are MNHEY and SMNVEV (reference sequence). The CDR3 region is CASSLHRGGSYNSPLHF. The DNA for the CDR3 is TGTGCCAGCAGTTTGCACAGGGGGGGATCCTATAATTCACCCCTCCACTTT.

V and J are TRBV7-2 and TRBJ1-1; D is unclear. Trimming removed 7 bases at V and 6 bases at J, with 12 bases between. The CDR3 runs to 12 residues. Germline CDR1 and CDR2: SGHTA and FQGNSA. The CDR3 spells CASNRIGPEAFF. CDR3 in DNA: TGTGCCAGCAACCGAATCGGCCCTGAAGCTTTCTTT.